This T cell receptor beta chain came from a study of T cell responses to AZD1222 COVID-19 vaccine. Assay used: immunoSEQ multiplex PCR; TCRdb lists only in-frame clones, some missing. This table has about 150,000 clones, approximately 88% appearing once. Specimen: peripheral blood, collected on day 0 of AZD1222 vaccination. The clonotype comes from an adult in good health.

The CDR3 sequence: CASRNLGGYNSPLHF. The CDR3 DNA reads TGTGCCAGCCGGAATTTAGGGGGATATAATTCACCCCTCCACTTT. The chain uses TRBV28 and TRBJ1-6; perhaps TRBD1 as D (6 bases). Germline CDR1 is MDHEN and CDR2 is SYDVKM. The CDR3 runs to 15 residues. With 8 bases removed from V and 4 bases from J, the gap between germline ends came to 15 bases.